This is a list of T cell receptor beta chains from one sample in a study of monozygotic twins with inflammatory bowel disease. TCRdb reprocessed the 5' RACE reads and reports one entry per CDR3 protein, with no DNA. The sample totals 190,000 or so distinct CDR3 sequences. Sequenced material: blood. The receptors shown here come from a human donor with ulcerative colitis or Crohn's disease, or a healthy co-twin of an affected twin (not recorded which). CDR3s include the opening cysteine and the closing phenylalanine or tryptophan.

TRBV7-9	TRBJ2-7	CASSHSGTGAYEQYF
TRBV20-1	TRBJ1-6	CSARDPERGGNSPLHF
TRBV5-1	TRBJ1-3	CASSPGTLRNTIYF
TRBV7-9	TRBJ2-5	CASSSLRIGTQYF
TRBV5-1	TRBJ2-7	CASSEGPSYEQYF
TRBV11-2	TRBJ2-7	CASSLDYWDRRAYEQYF
TRBV12-3/TRBV12-4	TRBJ2-6	CASGPRSGANVLTF
TRBV7-2	TRBJ1-1	CASSEWIMNTEAFF
TRBV6-5	TRBJ2-3	CASSYQGWDTQYF
TRBV19	TRBJ1-2	CASSIRNDGYTF
TRBV4-2	TRBJ2-3	CASSPRQVPQYF
TRBV10-3	TRBJ2-3	CAIRDRGGNLSDTQYF
TRBV12-3/TRBV12-4	TRBJ2-5	CASSPPSGGAETQYF
TRBV4-1	TRBJ2-3	CASSQGGAGRVDTQYF
TRBV19	TRBJ1-3	CASSRGQTGNTIYF
TRBV18	TRBJ2-1	CASSPISGGSYNEQFF
TRBV7-9	TRBJ2-2	CASSLSPRVYTTGELFF
TRBV9	TRBJ2-5	CASSGIGGREYF
TRBV5-1	TRBJ2-7	CASSLGHRGPYEQYF
TRBV27	TRBJ2-3	CASSYVPGGASSDTQYF